The present entry profiles one T cell receptor (beta chain) with its context. The antigen is unknown. This sample stems from a study of cytomegalovirus exposure and HLA in healthy donors. Findings of the study overall: In vitro experiments confirmed that a few CMV-associated chains were specific for CMV antigens. Rarity marked most TCR sequences, yet some public TCRs occurred in many donors.

Trimming pared 6 bases from V and 8 bases from J, leaving 16 bases between. CDR3 size: 12 residues. The germline V gene has CDR1 SQVTM and CDR2 ANQGSEA. The repertoire was sequenced with immunoSEQ multiplex PCR; TCRdb's copy has only in-frame clones and lacks some. The sample holds roughly 250,000 clones, approximately 84% seen once. Sequencing was carried out using PBMCs. The J gene is TRBJ1-2, the V gene TRBV29-1; no clear D gene. The TCR sequence derives from a woman younger than 45 in good health and CMV-seropositive. This chain's CDR3 is CSVAPGRGGYTF. The CDR3 bases are TGCAGCGTCGCCCCCGGTAGAGGGGGCTACACCTTC.